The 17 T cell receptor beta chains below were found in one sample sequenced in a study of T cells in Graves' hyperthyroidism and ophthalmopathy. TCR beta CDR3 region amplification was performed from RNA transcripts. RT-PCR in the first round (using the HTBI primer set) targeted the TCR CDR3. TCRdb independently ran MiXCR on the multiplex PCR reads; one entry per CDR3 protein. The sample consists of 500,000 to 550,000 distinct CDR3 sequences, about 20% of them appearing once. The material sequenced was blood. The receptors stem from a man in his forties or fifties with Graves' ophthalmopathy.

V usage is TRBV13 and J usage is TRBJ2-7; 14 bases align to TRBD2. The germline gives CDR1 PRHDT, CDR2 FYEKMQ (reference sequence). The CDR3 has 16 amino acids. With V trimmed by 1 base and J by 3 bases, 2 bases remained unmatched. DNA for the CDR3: TGTGCCAGCAGCTTAGAGGGACTAGCGGGAGACTACGAGCAGTACTTC. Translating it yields CASSLEGLAGDYEQYF.

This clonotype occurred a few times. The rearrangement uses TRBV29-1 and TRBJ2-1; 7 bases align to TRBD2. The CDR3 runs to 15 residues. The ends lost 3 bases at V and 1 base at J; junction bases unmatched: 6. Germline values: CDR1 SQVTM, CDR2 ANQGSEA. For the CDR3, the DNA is TGCAGCGTTGACCCCCTAGCGGAGTCCTACAATGAGCAGTTCTTC. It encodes CSVDPLAESYNEQFF.

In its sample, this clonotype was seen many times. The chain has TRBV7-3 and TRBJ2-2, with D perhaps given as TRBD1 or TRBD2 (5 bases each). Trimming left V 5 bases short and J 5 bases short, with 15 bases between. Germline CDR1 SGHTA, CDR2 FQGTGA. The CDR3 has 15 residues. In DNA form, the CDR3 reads TGTGCCAGCAGCCAAGGGGACCGAACAACCGGGGAGCTGTTTTTT. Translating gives CASSQGDRTTGELFF.

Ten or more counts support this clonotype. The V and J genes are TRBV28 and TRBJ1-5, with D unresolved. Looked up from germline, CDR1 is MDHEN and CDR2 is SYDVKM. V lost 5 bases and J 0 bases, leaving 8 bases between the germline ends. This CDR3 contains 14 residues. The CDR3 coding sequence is TGTGCCAGCAGTCCCGCAGGTAGCAATCAGCCCCAGCATTTT. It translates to CASSPAGSNQPQHF.

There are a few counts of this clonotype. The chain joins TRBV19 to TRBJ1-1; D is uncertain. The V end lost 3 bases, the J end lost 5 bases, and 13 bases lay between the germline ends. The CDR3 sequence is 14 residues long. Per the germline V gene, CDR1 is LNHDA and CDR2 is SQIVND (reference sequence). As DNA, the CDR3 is TGTGCCAGTAGTATCGGTCAGTCGACAACTGAAGCTTTCTTT. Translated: CASSIGQSTTEAFF.

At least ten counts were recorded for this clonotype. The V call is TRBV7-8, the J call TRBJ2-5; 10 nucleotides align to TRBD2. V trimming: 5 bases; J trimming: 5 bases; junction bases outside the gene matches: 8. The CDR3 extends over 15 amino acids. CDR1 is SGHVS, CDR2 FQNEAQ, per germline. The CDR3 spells CASSTPSGGGETQYF. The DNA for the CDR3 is TGTGCCAGCAGCACCCCTAGCGGGGGAGGGGAGACCCAGTACTTC. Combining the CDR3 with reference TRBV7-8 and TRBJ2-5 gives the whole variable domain GAGVSQSPRYKVAKRGQDVALRCDPISGHVSLFWYQQALGQGPEFLTYFQNEAQLDKSGLPSDRFFAERPEGSVSTLKIQRTQQEDSAVYLCASSTPSGGGETQYFGPGTRLLVL.

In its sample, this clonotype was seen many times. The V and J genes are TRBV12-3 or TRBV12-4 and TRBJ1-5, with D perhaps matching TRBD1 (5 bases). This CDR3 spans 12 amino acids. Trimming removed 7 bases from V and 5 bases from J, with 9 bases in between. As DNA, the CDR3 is TGTGCCAGCACCCGAGGGGATCAGCCCCAGCATTTT. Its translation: CASTRGDQPQHF.

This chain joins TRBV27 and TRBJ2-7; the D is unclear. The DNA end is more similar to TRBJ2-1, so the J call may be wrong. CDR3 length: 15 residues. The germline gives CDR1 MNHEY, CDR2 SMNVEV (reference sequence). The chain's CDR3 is CASSLRDGASYEQFF. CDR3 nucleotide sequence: TGTGCCAGCAGTTTGCGAGACGGAGCCTCCTACGAGCAGTTCTTC.

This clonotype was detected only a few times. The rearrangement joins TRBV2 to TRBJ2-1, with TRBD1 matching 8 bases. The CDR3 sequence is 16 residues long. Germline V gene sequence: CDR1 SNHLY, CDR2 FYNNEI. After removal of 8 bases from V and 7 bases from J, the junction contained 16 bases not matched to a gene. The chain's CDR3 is CASCPGQSGGMNEQFF. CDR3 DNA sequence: TGTGCCAGCTGTCCTGGGCAGTCAGGGGGCATGAATGAGCAGTTCTTC. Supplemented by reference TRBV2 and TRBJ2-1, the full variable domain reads EPEVTQTPSHQVTQMGQEVILRCVPISNHLYFYWYRQILGQKVEFLVSFYNNEISEKSEIFDDQFSVERPDGSNFTLKIRSTKLEDSAMYFCASCPGQSGGMNEQFFGPGTRLTVL.

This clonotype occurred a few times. CDR3 sequence reads: CASSLGGFGRNEQFF. The CDR3 DNA follows: TGTGCCAGCAGCTTAGGCGGGTTCGGAAGAAATGAGCAGTTCTTC. The V and J genes are TRBV7-8 and TRBJ2-1, with a weak D call TRBD2 (5 bases). Germline V gene data show CDR1 as SGHVS and CDR2 as FQNEAQ. V dropped 1 base and J dropped 7 bases, with 14 bases sitting between them. The CDR3 covers 15 residues.

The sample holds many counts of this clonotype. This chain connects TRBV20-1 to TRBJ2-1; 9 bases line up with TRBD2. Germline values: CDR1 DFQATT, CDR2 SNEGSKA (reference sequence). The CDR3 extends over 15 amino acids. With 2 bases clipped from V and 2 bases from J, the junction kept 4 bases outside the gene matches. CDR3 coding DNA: TGCAGTGCTAGATCTCTAGCGGGAACCTACAATGAGCAGTTCTTC. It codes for CSARSLAGTYNEQFF.

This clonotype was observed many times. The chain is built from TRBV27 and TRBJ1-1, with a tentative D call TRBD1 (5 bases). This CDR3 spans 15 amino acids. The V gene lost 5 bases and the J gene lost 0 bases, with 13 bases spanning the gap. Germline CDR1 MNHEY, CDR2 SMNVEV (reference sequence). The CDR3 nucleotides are TGTGCCAGCAGTCCGGGACGGCTAATGAACACTGAAGCTTTCTTT. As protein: CASSPGRLMNTEAFF.

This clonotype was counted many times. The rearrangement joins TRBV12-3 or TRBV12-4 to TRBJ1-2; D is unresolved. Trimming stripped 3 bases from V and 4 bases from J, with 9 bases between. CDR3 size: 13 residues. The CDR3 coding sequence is TGTGCCAGCAGTTTCCCGGATAGCTATGGCTACACCTTC. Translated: CASSFPDSYGYTF.

CDR3 residues: CASSPTWQRGALQHF. The CDR3 nucleotides read TGTGCCAGCAGCCCCACGTGGCAAAGAGGTGCCCTACAGCATTTT. The V call is TRBV9, the J call TRBJ1-5; D is unresolved. CDR1 and CDR2 (germline): SGDLS, YYNGEE. The CDR3 is 15 residues long. Trimming took off 4 bases at V and 13 bases at J, with 24 bases between the two ends.

The CDR3 DNA reads TGTGCCAGCAGCCCGCTCATGGGGGCGGCTGGAAACACCATATATTTT. This translates into CASSPLMGAAGNTIYF. The chain joins TRBV14 to TRBJ1-3, with TRBD1 as a possible D gene (6 bases). From germline, CDR1 is SGHDN and CDR2 FVKESK. Between the trimmed V and J ends, which lost 4 bases and 2 bases, there was a span of 15 bases. The CDR3 is 16 amino acids.

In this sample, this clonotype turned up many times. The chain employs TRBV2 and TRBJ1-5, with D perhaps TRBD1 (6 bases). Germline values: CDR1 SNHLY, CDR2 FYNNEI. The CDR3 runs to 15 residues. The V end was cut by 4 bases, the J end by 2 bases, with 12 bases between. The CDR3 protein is CASSARGFGNQPQHF. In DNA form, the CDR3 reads TGTGCCAGCAGTGCCAGGGGATTCGGCAATCAGCCCCAGCATTTT. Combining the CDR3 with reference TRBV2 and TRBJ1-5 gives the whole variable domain EPEVTQTPSHQVTQMGQEVILRCVPISNHLYFYWYRQILGQKVEFLVSFYNNEISEKSEIFDDQFSVERPDGSNFTLKIRSTKLEDSAMYFCASSARGFGNQPQHFGDGTRLSIL.

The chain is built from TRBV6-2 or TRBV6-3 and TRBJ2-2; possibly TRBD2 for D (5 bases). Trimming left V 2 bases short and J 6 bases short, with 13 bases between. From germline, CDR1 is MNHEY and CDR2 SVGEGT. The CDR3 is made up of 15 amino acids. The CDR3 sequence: CASSYNVPGAGELFF. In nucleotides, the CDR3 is TGTGCCAGCAGTTACAATGTACCCGGGGCCGGGGAGCTGTTTTTT.